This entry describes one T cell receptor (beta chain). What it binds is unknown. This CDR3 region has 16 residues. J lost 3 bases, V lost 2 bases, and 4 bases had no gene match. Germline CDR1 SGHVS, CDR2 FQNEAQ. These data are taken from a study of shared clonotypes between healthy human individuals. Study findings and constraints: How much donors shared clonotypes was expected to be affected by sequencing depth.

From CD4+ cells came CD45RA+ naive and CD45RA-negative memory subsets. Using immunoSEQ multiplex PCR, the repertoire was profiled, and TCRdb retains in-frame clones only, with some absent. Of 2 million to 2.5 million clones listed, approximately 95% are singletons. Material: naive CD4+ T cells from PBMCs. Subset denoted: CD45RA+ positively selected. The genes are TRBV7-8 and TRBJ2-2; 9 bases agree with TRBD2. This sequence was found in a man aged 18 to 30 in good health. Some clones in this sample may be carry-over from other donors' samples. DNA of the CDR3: TGTGCCAGCAGCTTAAGGCTAGCGGGGCACACCGGGGAGCTGTTTTTT. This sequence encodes CASSLRLAGHTGELFF.